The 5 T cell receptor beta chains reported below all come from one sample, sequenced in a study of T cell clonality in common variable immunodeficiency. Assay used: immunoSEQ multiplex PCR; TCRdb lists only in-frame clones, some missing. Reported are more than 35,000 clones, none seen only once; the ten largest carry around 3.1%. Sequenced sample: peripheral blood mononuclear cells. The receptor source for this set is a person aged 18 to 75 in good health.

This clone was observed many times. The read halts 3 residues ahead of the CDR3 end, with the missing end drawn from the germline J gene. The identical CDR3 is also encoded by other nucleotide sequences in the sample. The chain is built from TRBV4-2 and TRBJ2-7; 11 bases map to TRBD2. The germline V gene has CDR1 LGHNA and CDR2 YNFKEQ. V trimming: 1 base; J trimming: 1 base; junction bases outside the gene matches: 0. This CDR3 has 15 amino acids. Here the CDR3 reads CASSQGLAGSYEQYF. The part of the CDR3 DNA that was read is TGTGCCAGCAGCCAAGGACTAGCGGGATCCTACGAG.

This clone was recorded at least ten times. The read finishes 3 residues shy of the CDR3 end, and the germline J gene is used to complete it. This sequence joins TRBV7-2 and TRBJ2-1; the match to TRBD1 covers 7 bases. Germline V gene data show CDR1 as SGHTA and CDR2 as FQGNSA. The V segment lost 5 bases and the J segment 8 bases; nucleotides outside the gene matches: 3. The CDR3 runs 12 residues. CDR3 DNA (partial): TGTGCCAGCAGCGCGACAGGGTATGAG. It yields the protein CASSATGYE. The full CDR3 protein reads CASSATGYEQFF.

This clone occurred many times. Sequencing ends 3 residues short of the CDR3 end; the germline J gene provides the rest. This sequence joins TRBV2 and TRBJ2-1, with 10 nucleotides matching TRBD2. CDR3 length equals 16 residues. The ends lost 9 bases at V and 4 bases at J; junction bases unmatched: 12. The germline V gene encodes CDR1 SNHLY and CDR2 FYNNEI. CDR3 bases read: TGTGCCAGTCTAGCGGGAGCTCGACAAAAATACAATGAG. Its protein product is CASLAGARQKYNE. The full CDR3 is CASLAGARQKYNEQFF.

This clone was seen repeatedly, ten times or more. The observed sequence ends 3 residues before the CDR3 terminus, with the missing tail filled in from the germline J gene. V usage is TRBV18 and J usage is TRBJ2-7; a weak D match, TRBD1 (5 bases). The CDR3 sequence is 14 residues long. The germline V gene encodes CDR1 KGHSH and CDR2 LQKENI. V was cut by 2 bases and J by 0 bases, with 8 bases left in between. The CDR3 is CASSPGASSYEQYF. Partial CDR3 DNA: TGTGCCAGCTCACCAGGGGCCTCCTCCTACGAG.

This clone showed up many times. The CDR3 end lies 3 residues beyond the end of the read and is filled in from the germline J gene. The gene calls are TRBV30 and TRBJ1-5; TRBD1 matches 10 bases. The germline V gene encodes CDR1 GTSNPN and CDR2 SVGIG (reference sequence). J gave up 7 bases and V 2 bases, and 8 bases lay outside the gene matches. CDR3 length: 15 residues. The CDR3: CAWSLPGQGYQPQHF. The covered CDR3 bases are TGTGCCTGGAGTTTACCGGGACAGGGGTACCAGCCC. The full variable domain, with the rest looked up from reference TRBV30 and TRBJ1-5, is SQTIHQWPATLVQPVGSPLSLECTVEGTSNPNLYWYRQAAGRGLQLLFYSVGIGQISSEVPQNLSASRPQDRQFILSSKKLLLSDSGFYLCAWSLPGQGYQPQHFGDGTRLSIL.